This T cell receptor (beta chain) was sequenced during a study of T-cell reconstitution after alpha-beta-depleted transplantation in children. Preparation of the TCRbeta library used unique molecular identifiers. TCRdb reprocessed the PCR reads with MiXCR, giving one entry per CDR3 protein. The sample yields approximately 220,000 distinct CDR3 sequences, about 15% seen once. Per germline, CDR1 LNHDA and CDR2 SQIVND (reference sequence). The CDR3 contains 15 residues. After removal of 4 bases from V and 4 bases from J, the junction contained 6 bases not matched to a gene. Source: PBMCs, mostly from graft donor cells, taken 360 days after TCRalphabeta/CD19-depleted stem cell transplant. The chain recombines TRBV19 with TRBJ2-7; 11 nucleotides agree with TRBD1. The receptor was derived from a male patient aged 2-10 years who had a stem cell transplant for acute lymphoblastic leukemia, so the T cells may come from the graft donor. CDR3 nucleotides: TGTGCCAGTAGTACCCAGGACAGGGGGCAATACGAGCAGTACTTC. Its translation: CASSTQDRGQYEQYF.